This T cell receptor (beta chain) comes out of a study of blood T cell repertoires in COVID-19. Clones were sequenced by immunoSEQ multiplex PCR, and TCRdb holds only the in-frame ones, with some missing. The table has roughly 62,000 clones, more than 90% seen once. After removal of 4 bases from V and 0 bases from J, the junction contained 6 bases not matched to a gene. This CDR3 comprises 17 residues. Germline V gives CDR1 SGHKS, CDR2 YYEKEE (reference sequence). Input material: peripheral blood. The V call is TRBV5-5, the J call TRBJ2-6; 8 nucleotides align to TRBD1. The source of this sequence is a human donor in a cohort sampled during active COVID-19. As DNA, the CDR3 is TGTGCCAGCAGCCCCGGGACAGGAACCTCTGGGGCCAACGTCCTGACTTTC. It is translated as CASSPGTGTSGANVLTF.